Listed below are T cell receptor beta chains from one sample, sequenced in a study of blood T cell repertoires in COVID-19. The data were produced by immunoSEQ multiplex PCR, yet TCRdb's version contains in-frame clones alone and is incomplete. The sample has around 300,000 clones, around 86% seen once. Sequenced material: peripheral blood. Receptors originate from a woman aged 35 to 49 who had recovered from COVID-19. The CDR3 runs from the conserved cysteine through the conserved F or W. A D gene is named only where the DNA matches it firmly. Clone size is not always given. Where it is, it says once, few, many or a class for expanded clones.

d_call: TRBD2; v_call: TRBV5-1; clone_size: NA; j_call: TRBJ2-3; cdr3_aa: CASSLRSLAGGWADTQYF; cdr3_nt: TGCGCCAGCAGCTTGCGCTCCCTAGCGGGAGGATGGGCAGATACGCAGTATTTT
d_call: NA; v_call: TRBV3-1/TRBV3-2; clone_size: NA; j_call: TRBJ1-3; cdr3_aa: CASSQESSSSGNTIYF; cdr3_nt: TGTGCCAGCAGCCAAGAATCTAGCTCGTCTGGAAACACCATATATTTT
d_call: NA; v_call: TRBV7-3; clone_size: NA; j_call: TRBJ2-1; cdr3_aa: CASSLSVGLANNEQFF; cdr3_nt: TGTGCCAGCAGCTTATCCGTCGGTCTAGCAAACAATGAGCAGTTCTTC
d_call: TRBD1; v_call: TRBV10-3; clone_size: NA; j_call: TRBJ1-5; cdr3_aa: CAISEQGPTLNQPQHF; cdr3_nt: TGTGCCATCAGCGAACAGGGGCCGACCCTAAATCAGCCCCAGCATTTT
d_call: TRBD1; v_call: TRBV7-3; clone_size: few; j_call: TRBJ2-1; cdr3_aa: CASSPGTGGNEQFF; cdr3_nt: TGTGCCAGCAGCCCTGGGACAGGGGGCAATGAGCAGTTCTTC
d_call: NA; v_call: TRBV28; clone_size: NA; j_call: TRBJ2-5; cdr3_aa: CASSSTGSLETQYF; cdr3_nt: TGTGCCAGCAGTTCTACAGGATCCCTAGAGACCCAGTACTTC
d_call: TRBD1; v_call: TRBV6-6; clone_size: NA; j_call: TRBJ2-7; cdr3_aa: CASRRDRLYEQYF; cdr3_nt: TGTGCCAGCAGGCGGGACAGGCTTTACGAGCAGTACTTC
d_call: TRBD1; v_call: TRBV27; clone_size: once; j_call: TRBJ2-6; cdr3_aa: CASRVTGVGANVLTF; cdr3_nt: TGTGCCAGCAGAGTGACAGGGGTGGGGGCCAACGTCCTGACTTTC
d_call: NA; v_call: TRBV11-3; clone_size: NA; j_call: TRBJ1-1; cdr3_aa: CASSLGGEAMNTEAFF; cdr3_nt: TGTGCCAGCAGCTTAGGCGGGGAAGCCATGAACACTGAAGCTTTCTTT
d_call: TRBD1; v_call: TRBV18; clone_size: NA; j_call: TRBJ2-1; cdr3_aa: CASSPAGQGAIEQFF; cdr3_nt: TGTGCCAGCTCACCGGCGGGACAGGGGGCGATTGAGCAGTTCTTC
d_call: TRBD2; v_call: TRBV19; clone_size: NA; j_call: TRBJ2-3; cdr3_aa: CASSVGLAGGTDTQYF; cdr3_nt: TGTGCCAGTAGTGTGGGACTAGCGGGAGGAACAGATACGCAGTATTTT
d_call: TRBD2; v_call: TRBV5-1; clone_size: NA; j_call: TRBJ2-7; cdr3_aa: CASSPPGLASAYEQYF; cdr3_nt: TGCGCCAGCAGCCCTCCCGGACTAGCCAGCGCCTACGAGCAGTACTTC
d_call: TRBD1; v_call: TRBV5-8; clone_size: once; j_call: TRBJ2-7; cdr3_aa: CASSPGQGAHEQYF; cdr3_nt: TGTGCCAGCAGCCCGGGACAGGGGGCCCACGAGCAGTACTTC
d_call: NA; v_call: TRBV27; clone_size: NA; j_call: TRBJ2-7; cdr3_aa: CASRPGDTTYEQYF; cdr3_nt: TGTGCCAGCAGGCCAGGGGACACCACCTACGAGCAGTACTTC
d_call: NA; v_call: TRBV2; clone_size: NA; j_call: TRBJ1-6; cdr3_aa: CASSVQGSGSPLHF; cdr3_nt: TGTGCCAGCAGTGTACAGGGTTCAGGTTCACCCCTCCACTTT
d_call: TRBD2; v_call: TRBV10-1; clone_size: NA; j_call: TRBJ2-1; cdr3_aa: CASSEGPGLAGGPISYNEQFF; cdr3_nt: TGCGCCAGCAGTGAGGGACCGGGACTAGCGGGAGGCCCGATCTCCTACAATGAGCAGTTCTTC
d_call: TRBD1; v_call: TRBV20-1; clone_size: NA; j_call: TRBJ1-2; cdr3_aa: CSANTGGGYTF; cdr3_nt: TGCAGTGCAAATACAGGGGGCGGCTACACCTTC
d_call: NA; v_call: TRBV27; clone_size: NA; j_call: TRBJ2-7; cdr3_aa: CASSFTLGLEQYF; cdr3_nt: TGTGCCAGCAGTTTTACATTGGGCCTCGAGCAGTACTTC
d_call: NA; v_call: TRBV19; clone_size: NA; j_call: TRBJ1-4; cdr3_aa: CASSHTAGEKLFF; cdr3_nt: TGTGCCAGTAGCCATACAGCGGGGGAAAAACTGTTTTTT
d_call: TRBD2; v_call: TRBV7-2; clone_size: NA; j_call: TRBJ2-1; cdr3_aa: CASSPPLAAEQFF; cdr3_nt: TGTGCCAGCAGCCCCCCTCTAGCGGCTGAGCAGTTCTTC
d_call: TRBD1; v_call: TRBV28; clone_size: NA; j_call: TRBJ2-7; cdr3_aa: CASTVFGGQGTAEQYF; cdr3_nt: TGTGCCAGCACCGTTTTTGGAGGACAGGGGACGGCCGAGCAGTACTTC
d_call: NA; v_call: TRBV11-3; clone_size: NA; j_call: TRBJ2-2; cdr3_aa: CASSLGGEMTGELFF; cdr3_nt: TGTGCCAGCAGCTTAGGCGGCGAGATGACCGGGGAGCTGTTTTTT
d_call: NA; v_call: TRBV6-6; clone_size: NA; j_call: TRBJ2-3; cdr3_aa: CASSTGGGTDTQYF; cdr3_nt: TGTGCCAGCTCAACAGGGGGAGGGACAGATACGCAGTATTTT
d_call: NA; v_call: TRBV7-2; clone_size: NA; j_call: TRBJ2-7; cdr3_aa: CASSSGTGEQYF; cdr3_nt: TGTGCCAGCAGCTCCGGAACGGGAGAGCAGTACTTC
d_call: NA; v_call: TRBV24-1; clone_size: NA; j_call: TRBJ2-3; cdr3_aa: CATSEWRKGTDTQYF; cdr3_nt: TGTGCCACCAGTGAGTGGCGGAAAGGCACAGATACGCAGTATTTT
d_call: TRBD1; v_call: TRBV15; clone_size: once; j_call: TRBJ2-2; cdr3_aa: CATSRPGQGGNTGELFF; cdr3_nt: TGTGCCACCAGCAGACCAGGACAGGGGGGAAACACCGGGGAGCTGTTTTTT
d_call: NA; v_call: TRBV30; clone_size: once; j_call: TRBJ2-6; cdr3_aa: CAWSGQPSGANVLTF; cdr3_nt: TGTGCCTGGAGTGGGCAACCCTCTGGGGCCAACGTCCTGACTTTC
d_call: NA; v_call: TRBV24-1; clone_size: NA; j_call: TRBJ1-2; cdr3_aa: CATSGAAGGYTF; cdr3_nt: TGTGCCACCAGTGGGGCAGCGGGTGGCTACACCTTC
d_call: TRBD2; v_call: TRBV19; clone_size: NA; j_call: TRBJ2-1; cdr3_aa: CASRSGTSETYNEQFF; cdr3_nt: TGTGCCAGTAGGTCCGGGACTAGCGAGACCTACAATGAGCAGTTCTTC
d_call: TRBD1; v_call: TRBV5-5; clone_size: NA; j_call: TRBJ2-7; cdr3_aa: CASSLGQGVYEQYF; cdr3_nt: TGTGCCAGCAGCTTGGGTCAGGGGGTATACGAGCAGTACTTC
d_call: NA; v_call: TRBV2; clone_size: NA; j_call: TRBJ1-1; cdr3_aa: CASSERTPQGEAFF; cdr3_nt: TGTGCCAGCAGTGAACGGACACCTCAAGGTGAAGCTTTCTTT
d_call: NA; v_call: TRBV5-1; clone_size: NA; j_call: TRBJ1-5; cdr3_aa: CASSLLGGGNQPQHF; cdr3_nt: TGCGCCAGCAGCTTGTTGGGAGGGGGCAATCAGCCCCAGCATTTT
d_call: TRBD1; v_call: TRBV2; clone_size: NA; j_call: TRBJ1-2; cdr3_aa: CASSTGGYGYTF; cdr3_nt: TGTGCCAGCAGTACAGGGGGGTATGGCTACACCTTC
d_call: TRBD2; v_call: TRBV13; clone_size: NA; j_call: TRBJ2-1; cdr3_aa: CASSPGTSGRLTYNEQFF; cdr3_nt: TGTGCCAGCAGCCCGGGGACTAGCGGGAGGCTGACCTACAATGAGCAGTTCTTC
d_call: NA; v_call: TRBV12-3/TRBV12-4; clone_size: NA; j_call: TRBJ1-2; cdr3_aa: CASSFDSNYGYTF; cdr3_nt: TGTGCCAGCAGTTTCGACAGTAACTATGGCTACACCTTC
d_call: TRBD1; v_call: TRBV30; clone_size: NA; j_call: TRBJ1-5; cdr3_aa: CAWSHGKTGDSNQPQHF; cdr3_nt: TGTGCCTGGAGTCATGGGAAGACAGGGGATAGCAATCAGCCCCAGCATTTT
d_call: TRBD2; v_call: TRBV5-1; clone_size: NA; j_call: TRBJ2-2; cdr3_aa: CASSSLAGGETGELFF; cdr3_nt: TGCGCCAGCAGCTCCCTAGCGGGAGGGGAAACCGGGGAGCTGTTTTTT
d_call: TRBD1; v_call: TRBV28; clone_size: NA; j_call: TRBJ2-7; cdr3_aa: CASSPGQGGEQYF; cdr3_nt: TGTGCCAGCAGTCCGGGACAGGGGGGCGAGCAGTACTTC
d_call: NA; v_call: TRBV19; clone_size: NA; j_call: TRBJ2-7; cdr3_aa: CASSPGGYEQYF; cdr3_nt: TGTGCCAGTAGCCCCGGGGGATACGAGCAGTACTTC
d_call: TRBD2; v_call: TRBV30; clone_size: NA; j_call: TRBJ2-5; cdr3_aa: CAWSQRGVPETQYF; cdr3_nt: TGTGCCTGGAGTCAGCGGGGAGTTCCGGAGACCCAGTACTTC
d_call: NA; v_call: TRBV6-1; clone_size: once; j_call: TRBJ2-1; cdr3_aa: CASSEVGGTWVEQFF; cdr3_nt: TGTGCCAGCAGTGAAGTGGGGGGAACTTGGGTTGAGCAGTTCTTC
d_call: TRBD1; v_call: TRBV11-3; clone_size: once; j_call: TRBJ2-7; cdr3_aa: CASSLGGWTGGYEQYF; cdr3_nt: TGTGCCAGCAGCTTAGGGGGATGGACAGGGGGCTACGAGCAGTACTTC
d_call: NA; v_call: TRBV7-6; clone_size: few; j_call: TRBJ2-5; cdr3_aa: CASSLGTPGLQETQYF; cdr3_nt: TGTGCCAGCAGCTTAGGGACTCCCGGGCTCCAAGAGACCCAGTACTTC
d_call: NA; v_call: TRBV6-6; clone_size: NA; j_call: TRBJ1-2; cdr3_aa: CASSKGLDYGYTF; cdr3_nt: TGTGCCAGCAGTAAGGGACTGGACTATGGCTACACCTTC
d_call: NA; v_call: TRBV19; clone_size: NA; j_call: TRBJ2-1; cdr3_aa: CASNRYLGGGINEQFF; cdr3_nt: TGTGCCAGTAATCGATATTTGGGCGGAGGCATTAATGAGCAGTTCTTC
d_call: TRBD2; v_call: TRBV7-8; clone_size: NA; j_call: TRBJ2-7; cdr3_aa: CASSLPVGDSGSNEQYF; cdr3_nt: TGTGCCAGCAGCTTACCCGTCGGGGATAGCGGGAGTAACGAGCAGTACTTC